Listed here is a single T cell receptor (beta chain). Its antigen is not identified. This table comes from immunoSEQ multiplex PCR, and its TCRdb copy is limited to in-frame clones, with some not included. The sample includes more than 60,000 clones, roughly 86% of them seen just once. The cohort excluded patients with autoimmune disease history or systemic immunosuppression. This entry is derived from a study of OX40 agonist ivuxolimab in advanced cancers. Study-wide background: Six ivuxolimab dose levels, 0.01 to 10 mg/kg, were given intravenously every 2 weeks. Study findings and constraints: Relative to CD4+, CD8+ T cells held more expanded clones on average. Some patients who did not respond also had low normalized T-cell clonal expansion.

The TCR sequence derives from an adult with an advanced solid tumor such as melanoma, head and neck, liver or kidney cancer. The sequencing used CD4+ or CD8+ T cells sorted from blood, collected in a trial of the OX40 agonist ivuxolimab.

This CDR3 reads CASRDRSSYEQYF. CDR3 coding DNA: TGTGCCAGCAGGGACAGGAGCTCCTACGAGCAGTACTTC. The gene calls are TRBV7-8 and TRBJ2-7, with 7 positions matching TRBD1. Germline trimming cut 6 bases from V and 0 bases from J; bases unmatched to any gene: 2. The CDR3 is 13 amino acids. The germline V gene encodes CDR1 SGHVS and CDR2 FQNEAQ.